This T cell receptor beta chain is drawn from a study of T cell responses to AZD1222 COVID-19 vaccine. This table comes from immunoSEQ multiplex PCR, and its TCRdb copy is limited to in-frame clones, with some not included. Seen here are 69,000 or so clones, 70% to 90% observed once, and the top ten hold around 5.1%. Germline lookup yields CDR1 KGHDR and CDR2 SFDVKD. CDR3 length: 13 amino acids. The ends were cut back, 6 bases at V and 1 base at J, with 7 bases in the middle. This sequence was found in an adult who received the MenACWY meningococcal vaccine as a control. The J gene is TRBJ2-3, the V gene TRBV24-1; D possibly corresponds to TRBD1 (6 bases). Material: peripheral blood, obtained 28 days after the second dose of the MenACWY control vaccine. In nucleotides, the CDR3 is TGTGCCACCAGTTGGACAGGCACAGATACGCAGTATTTT. Its protein product is CATSWTGTDTQYF.